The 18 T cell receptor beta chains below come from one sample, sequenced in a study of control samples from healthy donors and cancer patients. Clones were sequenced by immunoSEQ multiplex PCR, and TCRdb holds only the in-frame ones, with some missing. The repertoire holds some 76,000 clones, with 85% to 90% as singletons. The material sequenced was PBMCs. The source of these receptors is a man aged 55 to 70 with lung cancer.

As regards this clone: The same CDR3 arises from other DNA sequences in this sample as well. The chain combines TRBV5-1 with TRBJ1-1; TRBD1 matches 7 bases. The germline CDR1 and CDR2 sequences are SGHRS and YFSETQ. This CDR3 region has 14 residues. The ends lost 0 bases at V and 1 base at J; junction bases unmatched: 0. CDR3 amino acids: CASSLAGGNTEAFF. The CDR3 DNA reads TGCGCCAGCAGCTTGGCAGGGGGGAACACTGAAGCTTTCTTT.

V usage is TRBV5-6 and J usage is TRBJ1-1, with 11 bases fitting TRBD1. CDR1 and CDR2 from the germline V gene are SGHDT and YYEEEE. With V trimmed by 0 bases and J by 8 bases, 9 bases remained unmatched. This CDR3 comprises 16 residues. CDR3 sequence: CASSLGADRGRREAFF. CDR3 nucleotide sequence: TGTGCCAGCAGCTTGGGGGCGGACAGGGGGCGGAGAGAAGCTTTCTTT.

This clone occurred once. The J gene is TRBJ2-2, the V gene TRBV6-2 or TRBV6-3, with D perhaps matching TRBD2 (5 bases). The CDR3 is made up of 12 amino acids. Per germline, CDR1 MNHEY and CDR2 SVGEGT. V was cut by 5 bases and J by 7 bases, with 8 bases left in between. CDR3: CASSRGFGELFF. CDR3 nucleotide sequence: TGTGCCAGCAGTCGGGGTTTCGGGGAGCTGTTTTTT.

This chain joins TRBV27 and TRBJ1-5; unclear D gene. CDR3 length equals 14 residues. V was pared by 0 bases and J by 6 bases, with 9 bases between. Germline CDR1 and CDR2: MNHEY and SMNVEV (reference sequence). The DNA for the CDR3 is TGTGCCAGCAGTTTATCGAGACCCCCTCAGCCCCAGCATTTT. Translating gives CASSLSRPPQPQHF.

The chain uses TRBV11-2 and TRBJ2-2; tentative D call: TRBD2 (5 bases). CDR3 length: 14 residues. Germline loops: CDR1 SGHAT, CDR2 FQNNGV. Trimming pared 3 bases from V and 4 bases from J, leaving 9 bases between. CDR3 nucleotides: TGTGCCAGCAGCTTGTCGCGGGCCACCGGGGAGCTGTTTTTT. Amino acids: CASSLSRATGELFF.

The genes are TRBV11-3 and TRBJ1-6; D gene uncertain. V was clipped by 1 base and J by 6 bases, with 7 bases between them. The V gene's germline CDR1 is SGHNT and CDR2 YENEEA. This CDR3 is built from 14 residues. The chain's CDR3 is CASSLGRSNSPLHF. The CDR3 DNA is TGTGCCAGCAGCTTAGGGCGGAGTAATTCACCCCTCCACTTT.

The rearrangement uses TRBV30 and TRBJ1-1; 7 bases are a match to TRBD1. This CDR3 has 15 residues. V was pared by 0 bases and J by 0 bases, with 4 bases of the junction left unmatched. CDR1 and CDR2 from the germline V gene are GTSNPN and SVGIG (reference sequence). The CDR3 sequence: CAWSVRDRMNTEAFF. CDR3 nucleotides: TGTGCCTGGAGTGTAAGGGACAGAATGAACACTGAAGCTTTCTTT.

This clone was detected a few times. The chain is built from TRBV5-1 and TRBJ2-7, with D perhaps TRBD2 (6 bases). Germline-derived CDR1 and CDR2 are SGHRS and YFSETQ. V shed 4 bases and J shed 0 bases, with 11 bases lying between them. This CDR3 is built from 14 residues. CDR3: CASSPGGSSYEQYF. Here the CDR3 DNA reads TGCGCCAGCAGCCCTGGAGGGAGCTCCTACGAGCAGTACTTC.

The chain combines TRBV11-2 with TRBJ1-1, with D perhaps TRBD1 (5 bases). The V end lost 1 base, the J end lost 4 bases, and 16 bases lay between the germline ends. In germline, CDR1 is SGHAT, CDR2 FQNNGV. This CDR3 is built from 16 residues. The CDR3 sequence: CASSLGAGARGTEAFF. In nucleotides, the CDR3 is TGTGCCAGCAGCTTAGGCGCCGGGGCCCGAGGCACTGAAGCTTTCTTT.

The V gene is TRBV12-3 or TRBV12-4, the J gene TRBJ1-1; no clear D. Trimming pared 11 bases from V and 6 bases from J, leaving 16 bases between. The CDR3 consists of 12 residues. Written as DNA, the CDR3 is TGTGCCTCCATCGGCGGGAGTGCTGAAGCTTTCTTT. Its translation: CASIGGSAEAFF.

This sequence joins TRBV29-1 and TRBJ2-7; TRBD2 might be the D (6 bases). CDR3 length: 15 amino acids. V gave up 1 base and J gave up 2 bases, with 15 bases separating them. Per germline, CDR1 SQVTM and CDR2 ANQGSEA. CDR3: CSVEGDRGSTYEQYF. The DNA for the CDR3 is TGCAGCGTTGAAGGGGATCGGGGGTCAACCTACGAGCAGTACTTC.

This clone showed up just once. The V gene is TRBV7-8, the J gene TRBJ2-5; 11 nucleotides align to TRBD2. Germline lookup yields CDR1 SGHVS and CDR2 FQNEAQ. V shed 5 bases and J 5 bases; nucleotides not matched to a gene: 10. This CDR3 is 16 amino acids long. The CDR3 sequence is CASSPYSGGAGETQYF. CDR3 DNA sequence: TGTGCCAGCAGCCCTTATAGCGGGGGGGCAGGGGAGACCCAGTACTTC.

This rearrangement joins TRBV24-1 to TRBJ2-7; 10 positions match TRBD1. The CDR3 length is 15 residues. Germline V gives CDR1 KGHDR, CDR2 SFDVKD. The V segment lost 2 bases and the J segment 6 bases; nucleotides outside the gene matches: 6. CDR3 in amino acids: CATSDSGQGSGEQYF. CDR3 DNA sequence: TGTGCCACCAGTGATTCGGGACAGGGGAGCGGCGAGCAGTACTTC.

Here the CDR3 reads CASSLGWGFTDTQYF. CDR3 DNA sequence: TGCGCCAGCAGCTTAGGCTGGGGGTTCACAGATACGCAGTATTTT. This chain connects TRBV5-1 to TRBJ2-3; D tentatively fits TRBD1 or TRBD2 (5 bases each). In germline, CDR1 is SGHRS, CDR2 YFSETQ. This CDR3 contains 15 residues. Trimming left V 2 bases short and J 2 bases short, with 12 bases between.

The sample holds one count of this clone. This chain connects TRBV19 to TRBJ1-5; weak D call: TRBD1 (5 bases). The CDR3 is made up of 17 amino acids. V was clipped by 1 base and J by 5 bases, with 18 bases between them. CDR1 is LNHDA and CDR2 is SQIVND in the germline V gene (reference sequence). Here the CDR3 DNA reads TGTGCCAGTAGTATAGCGGGGTTTTCGGGGGGTTATCAGCCCCAGCATTTT. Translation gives CASSIAGFSGGYQPQHF.

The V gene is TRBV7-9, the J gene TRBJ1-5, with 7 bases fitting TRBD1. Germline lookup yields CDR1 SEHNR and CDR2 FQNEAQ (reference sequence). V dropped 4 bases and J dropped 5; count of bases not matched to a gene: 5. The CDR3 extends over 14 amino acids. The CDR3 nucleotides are TGTGCCAGCAGCTCCCGGACAGGAGATCAGCCCCAGCATTTT. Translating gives CASSSRTGDQPQHF.

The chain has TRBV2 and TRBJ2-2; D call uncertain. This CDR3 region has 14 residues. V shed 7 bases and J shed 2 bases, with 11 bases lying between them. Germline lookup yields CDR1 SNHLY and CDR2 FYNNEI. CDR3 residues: CASTRTANTGELFF. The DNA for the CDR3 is TGTGCCAGCACCCGAACCGCTAACACCGGGGAGCTGTTTTTT.

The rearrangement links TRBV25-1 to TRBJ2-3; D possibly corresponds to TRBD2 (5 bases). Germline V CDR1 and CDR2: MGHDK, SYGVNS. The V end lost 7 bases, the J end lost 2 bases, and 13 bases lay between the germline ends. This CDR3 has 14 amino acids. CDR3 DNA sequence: TGTGCCAGCACCGAGGGAACCTCCACAGATACGCAGTATTTT. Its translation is CASTEGTSTDTQYF.